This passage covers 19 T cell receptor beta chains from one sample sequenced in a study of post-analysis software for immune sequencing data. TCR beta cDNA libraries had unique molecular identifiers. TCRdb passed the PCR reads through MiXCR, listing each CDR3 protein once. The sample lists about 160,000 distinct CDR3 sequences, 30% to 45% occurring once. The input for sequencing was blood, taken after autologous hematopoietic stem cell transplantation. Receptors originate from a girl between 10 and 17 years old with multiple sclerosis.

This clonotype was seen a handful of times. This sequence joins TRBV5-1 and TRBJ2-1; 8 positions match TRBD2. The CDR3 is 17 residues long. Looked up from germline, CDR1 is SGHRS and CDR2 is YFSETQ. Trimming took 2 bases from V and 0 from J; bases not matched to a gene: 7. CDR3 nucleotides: TGCGCCAGCAGCTTTATCGGTCTAGCGGGCTCCTACAATGAGCAGTTCTTC. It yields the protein CASSFIGLAGSYNEQFF.

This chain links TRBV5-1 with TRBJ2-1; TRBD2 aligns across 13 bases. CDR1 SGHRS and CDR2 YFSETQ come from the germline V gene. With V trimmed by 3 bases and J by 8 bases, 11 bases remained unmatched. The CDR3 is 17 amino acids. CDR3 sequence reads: CASSSGLAGDTGDEQFF. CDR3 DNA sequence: TGCGCCAGCAGCTCCGGACTAGCGGGAGATACCGGGGATGAGCAGTTCTTC.

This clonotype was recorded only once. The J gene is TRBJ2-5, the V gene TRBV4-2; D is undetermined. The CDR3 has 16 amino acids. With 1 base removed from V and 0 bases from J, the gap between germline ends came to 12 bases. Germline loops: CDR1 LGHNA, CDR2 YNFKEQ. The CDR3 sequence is CASSQAACGNQETQYF. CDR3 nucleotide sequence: TGTGCCAGCAGCCAAGCGGCTTGCGGAAACCAAGAGACCCAGTACTTC.

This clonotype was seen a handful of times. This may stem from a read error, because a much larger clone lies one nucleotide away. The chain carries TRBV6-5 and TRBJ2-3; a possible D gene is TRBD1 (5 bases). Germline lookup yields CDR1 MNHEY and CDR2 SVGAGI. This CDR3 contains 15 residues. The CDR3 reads CASRPDQGFTDAQYF. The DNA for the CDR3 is TGTGCCAGCAGGCCGGACCAGGGTTTCACAGATGCGCAGTATTTT.

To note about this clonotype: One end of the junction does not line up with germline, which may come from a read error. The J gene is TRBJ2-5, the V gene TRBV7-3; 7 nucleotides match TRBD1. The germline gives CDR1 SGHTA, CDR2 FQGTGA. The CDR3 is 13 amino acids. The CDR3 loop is CVSSWGQQETQYF. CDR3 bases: TGTGTCAGCAGCTGGGGACAGCAAGAGACCCAGTACTTC.

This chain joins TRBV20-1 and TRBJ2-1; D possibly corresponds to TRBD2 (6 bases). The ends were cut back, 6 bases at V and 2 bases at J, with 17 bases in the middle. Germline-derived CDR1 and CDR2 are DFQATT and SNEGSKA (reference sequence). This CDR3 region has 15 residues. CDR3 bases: TGCAGTGCAGGCCGCCGGGAGACCCCCTACAATGAGCAGTTCTTC. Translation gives CSAGRRETPYNEQFF.

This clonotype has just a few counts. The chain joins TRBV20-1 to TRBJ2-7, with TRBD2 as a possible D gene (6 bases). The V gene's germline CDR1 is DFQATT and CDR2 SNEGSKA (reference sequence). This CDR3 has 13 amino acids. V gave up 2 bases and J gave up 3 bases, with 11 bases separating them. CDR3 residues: CSARYSSDYEQYF. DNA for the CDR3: TGCAGTGCTAGATATTCTAGCGACTACGAGCAGTACTTC.

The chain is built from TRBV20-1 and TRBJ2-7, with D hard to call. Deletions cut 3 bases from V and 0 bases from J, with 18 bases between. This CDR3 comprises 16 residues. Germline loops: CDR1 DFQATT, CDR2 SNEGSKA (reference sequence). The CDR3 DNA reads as TGCAGTGCTAGCGGGTATACTCCAAAAAGCTCCTACGAGCAGTACTTC. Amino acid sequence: CSASGYTPKSSYEQYF.

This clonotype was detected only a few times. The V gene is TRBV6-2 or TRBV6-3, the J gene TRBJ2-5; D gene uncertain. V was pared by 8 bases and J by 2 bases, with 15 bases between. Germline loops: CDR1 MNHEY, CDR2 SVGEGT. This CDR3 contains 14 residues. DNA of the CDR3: TGTGCCAGCCAACGGACGGGTCCGCAAGAGACCCAGTACTTC. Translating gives CASQRTGPQETQYF.

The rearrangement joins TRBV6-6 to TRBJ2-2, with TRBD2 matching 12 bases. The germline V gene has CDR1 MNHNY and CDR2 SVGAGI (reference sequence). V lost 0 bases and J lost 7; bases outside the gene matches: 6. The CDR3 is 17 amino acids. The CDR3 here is CASSYSSTSGSIGELFF. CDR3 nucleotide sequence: TGTGCCAGCAGTTACTCTTCGACTAGCGGGAGCATCGGGGAGCTGTTTTTT.

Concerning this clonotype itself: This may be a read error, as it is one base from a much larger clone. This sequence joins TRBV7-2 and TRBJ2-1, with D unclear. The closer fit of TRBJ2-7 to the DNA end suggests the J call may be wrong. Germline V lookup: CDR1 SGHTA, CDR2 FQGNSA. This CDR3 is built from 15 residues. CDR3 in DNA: TGTGCCAGCAGCTTAAATCCCGGCGGAATGGGTGAGCAGTACTTC. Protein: CASSLNPGGMGEQYF.

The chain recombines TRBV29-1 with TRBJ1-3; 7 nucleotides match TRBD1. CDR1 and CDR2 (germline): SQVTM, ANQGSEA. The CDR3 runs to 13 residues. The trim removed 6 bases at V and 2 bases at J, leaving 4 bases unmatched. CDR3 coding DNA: TGCAGCGTCCGAGACAGGGCTGGAAACACCATATATTTT. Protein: CSVRDRAGNTIYF.

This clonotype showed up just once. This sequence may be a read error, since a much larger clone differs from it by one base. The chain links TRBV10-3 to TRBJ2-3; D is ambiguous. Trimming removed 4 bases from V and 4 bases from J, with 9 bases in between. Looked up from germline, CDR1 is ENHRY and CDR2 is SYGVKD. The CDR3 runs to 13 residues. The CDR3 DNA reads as TGTGCCATCAGTGGATCTAGAGCAGATACGCAGTATTTT. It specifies CAISGSRADTQYF.

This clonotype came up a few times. CDR3 loop: CASSYGMGKETQYF. CDR3 nucleotides: TGTGCCAGCAGTTATGGTATGGGGAAGGAGACCCAGTACTTC. The chain employs TRBV6-5 and TRBJ2-5, with unresolved D. The germline V and J ends were trimmed by 3 bases and 5 bases, with 13 bases remaining between them. CDR3 length: 14 amino acids. The germline gives CDR1 MNHEY, CDR2 SVGAGI.

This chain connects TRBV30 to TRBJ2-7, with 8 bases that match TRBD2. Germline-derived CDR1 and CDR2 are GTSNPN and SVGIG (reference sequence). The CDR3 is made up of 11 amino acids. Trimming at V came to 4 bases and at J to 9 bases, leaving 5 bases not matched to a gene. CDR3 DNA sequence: TGTGCCTGGACCGGGGGGGTCAGGCAGTACTTC. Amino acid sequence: CAWTGGVRQYF.

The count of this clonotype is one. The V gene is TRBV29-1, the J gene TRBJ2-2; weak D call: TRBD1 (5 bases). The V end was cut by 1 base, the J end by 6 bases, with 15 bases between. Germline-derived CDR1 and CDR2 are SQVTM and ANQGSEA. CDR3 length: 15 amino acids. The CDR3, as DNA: TGCAGCGTTGAAGTTTGGCAGGGTGGCCCCGGGGAGCTGTTTTTT. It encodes CSVEVWQGGPGELFF.

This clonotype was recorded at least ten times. CDR3 amino acids: CASSYAFLGQPYEQYF. DNA of the CDR3: TGTGCCAGCAGTTACGCATTTTTGGGACAACCCTACGAGCAGTACTTC. The chain combines TRBV6-2 or TRBV6-3 with TRBJ2-7, with D possibly TRBD1 on 6 matching bases. Germline values: CDR1 MNHEY, CDR2 SVGEGT. V lost 2 bases and J lost 2, with 16 bases in between. The CDR3 has 16 amino acids.

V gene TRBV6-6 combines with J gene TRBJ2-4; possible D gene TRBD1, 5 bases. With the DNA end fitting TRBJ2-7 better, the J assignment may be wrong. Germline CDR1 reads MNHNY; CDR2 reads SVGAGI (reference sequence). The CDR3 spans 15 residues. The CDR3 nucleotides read TGTGCCAGCAGTCCCGAGGTAGGCAGGGCCTACGAGCAGTACGTC. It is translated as CASSPEVGRAYEQYV.

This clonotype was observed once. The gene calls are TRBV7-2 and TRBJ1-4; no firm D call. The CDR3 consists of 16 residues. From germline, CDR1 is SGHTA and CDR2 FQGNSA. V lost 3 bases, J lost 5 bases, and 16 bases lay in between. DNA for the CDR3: TGTGCCAGCAGCTTGGGTCCCGGGAACGGCAATGAAAAACTGTTTTTT. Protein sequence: CASSLGPGNGNEKLFF.